A single T cell receptor (beta chain) is shown here with its context. Alongside a J-beta primer mix, a sample-barcoded 5' primer served in a second PCR lasting 7 to 11 cycles. TCRdb redid the calling of the 5' RACE reads with MiXCR, one entry per CDR3 protein. The table includes approximately 580,000 distinct CDR3 sequences, 24% detected once. This sample was included in a study of blood T cells in healthy people across ages. V gave up 4 bases and J gave up 3 bases; unmatched junction bases: 5. Germline V gives CDR1 SGHRS, CDR2 YFSETQ. There are 15 residues in the CDR3. These data were also reused for a study on T cells of mothers and their children.

The clonotype comes from a boy between 5 and 17 years old in good health. The chain combines TRBV5-1 with TRBJ2-5; TRBD1 matches 11 bases. The sequenced sample was blood. The CDR3 reads CASSRDRGFEETQYF. The CDR3 bases are TGCGCCAGCAGCAGGGACAGGGGGTTCGAAGAGACCCAGTACTTC.